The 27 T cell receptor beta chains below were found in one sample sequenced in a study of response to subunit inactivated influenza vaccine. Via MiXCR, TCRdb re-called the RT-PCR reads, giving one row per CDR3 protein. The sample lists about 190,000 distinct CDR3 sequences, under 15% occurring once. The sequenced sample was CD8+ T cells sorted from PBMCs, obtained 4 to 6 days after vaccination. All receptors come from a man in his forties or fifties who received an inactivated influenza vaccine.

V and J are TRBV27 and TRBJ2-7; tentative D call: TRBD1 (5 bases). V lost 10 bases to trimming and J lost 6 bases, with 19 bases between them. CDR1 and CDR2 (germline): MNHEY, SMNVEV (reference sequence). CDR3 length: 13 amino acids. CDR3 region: CATQAGWVGEQYF. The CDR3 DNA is TGTGCCACCCAAGCAGGGTGGGTTGGCGAGCAGTACTTC.

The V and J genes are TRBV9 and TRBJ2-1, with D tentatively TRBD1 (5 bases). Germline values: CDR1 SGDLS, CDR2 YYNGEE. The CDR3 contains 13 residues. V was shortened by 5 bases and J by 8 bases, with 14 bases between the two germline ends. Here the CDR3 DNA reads TGTGCCAGCAGTCCACAACAGGCCCATGAGCAGTTCTTC. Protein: CASSPQQAHEQFF.

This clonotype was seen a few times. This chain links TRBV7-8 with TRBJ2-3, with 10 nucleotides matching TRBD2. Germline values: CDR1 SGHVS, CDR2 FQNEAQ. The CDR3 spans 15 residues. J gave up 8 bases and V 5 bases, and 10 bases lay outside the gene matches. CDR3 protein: CASSPGLAVRATQYF. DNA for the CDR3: TGTGCCAGCAGCCCCGGACTAGCGGTTCGGGCTACGCAGTATTTT. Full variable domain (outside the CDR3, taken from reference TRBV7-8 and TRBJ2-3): GAGVSQSPRYKVAKRGQDVALRCDPISGHVSLFWYQQALGQGPEFLTYFQNEAQLDKSGLPSDRFFAERPEGSVSTLKIQRTQQEDSAVYLCASSPGLAVRATQYFGPGTRLTVL.

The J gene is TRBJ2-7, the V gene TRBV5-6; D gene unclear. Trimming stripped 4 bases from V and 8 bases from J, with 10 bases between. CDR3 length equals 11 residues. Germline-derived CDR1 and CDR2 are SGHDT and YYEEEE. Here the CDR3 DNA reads TGTGCCAGCAGCGACCCGCGGCAGCAGTACTTC. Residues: CASSDPRQQYF.

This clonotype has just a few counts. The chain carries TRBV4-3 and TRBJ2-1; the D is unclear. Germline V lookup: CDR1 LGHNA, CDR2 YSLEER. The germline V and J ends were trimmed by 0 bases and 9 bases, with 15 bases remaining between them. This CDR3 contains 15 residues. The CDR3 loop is CASSQDRAMDGEQFF. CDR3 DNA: TGCGCCAGCAGCCAAGATCGGGCTATGGATGGTGAGCAGTTCTTC.

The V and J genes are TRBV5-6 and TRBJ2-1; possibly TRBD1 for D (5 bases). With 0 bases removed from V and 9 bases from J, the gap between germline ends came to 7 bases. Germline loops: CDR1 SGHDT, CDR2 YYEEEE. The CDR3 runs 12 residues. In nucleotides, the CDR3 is TGTGCCAGCAGCTTGGGGACACTTGAGCAGTTCTTC. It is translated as CASSLGTLEQFF.

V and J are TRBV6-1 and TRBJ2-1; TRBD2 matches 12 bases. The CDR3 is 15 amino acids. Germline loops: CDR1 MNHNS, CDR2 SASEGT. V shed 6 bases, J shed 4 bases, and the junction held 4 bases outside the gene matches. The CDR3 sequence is CASRDGLAGYNEQFF. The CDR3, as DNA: TGTGCCAGCAGAGATGGACTAGCGGGGTACAATGAGCAGTTCTTC.

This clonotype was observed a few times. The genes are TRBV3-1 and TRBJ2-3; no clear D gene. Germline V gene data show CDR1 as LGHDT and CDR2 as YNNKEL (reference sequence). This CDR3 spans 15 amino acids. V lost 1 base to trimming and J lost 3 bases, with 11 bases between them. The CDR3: CASSQGGRKTDTQYF. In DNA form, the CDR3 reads TGTGCCAGCAGCCAAGGAGGAAGAAAAACAGATACGCAGTATTTT.

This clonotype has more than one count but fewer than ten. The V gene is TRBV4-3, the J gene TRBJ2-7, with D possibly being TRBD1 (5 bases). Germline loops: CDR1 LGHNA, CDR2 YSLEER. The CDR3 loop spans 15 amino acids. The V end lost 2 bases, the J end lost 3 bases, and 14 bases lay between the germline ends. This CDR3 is CASSQMMGLNYEQYF. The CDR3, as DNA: TGCGCCAGCAGCCAAATGATGGGGCTAAACTACGAGCAGTACTTC.

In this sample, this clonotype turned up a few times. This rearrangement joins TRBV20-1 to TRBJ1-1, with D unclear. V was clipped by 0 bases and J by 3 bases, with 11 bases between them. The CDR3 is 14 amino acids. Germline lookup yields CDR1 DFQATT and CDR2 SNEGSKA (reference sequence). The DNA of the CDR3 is TGCAGTGCTAGAGATTATCGGGTCGACACTGAAGCTTTCTTT. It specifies CSARDYRVDTEAFF.

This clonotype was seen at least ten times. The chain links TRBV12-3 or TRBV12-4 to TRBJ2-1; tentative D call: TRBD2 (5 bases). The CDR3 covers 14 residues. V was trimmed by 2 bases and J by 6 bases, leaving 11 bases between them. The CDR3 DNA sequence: TGTGCCAGCAGTTTAACGGAGGCCCGCAATGAGCAGTTCTTC. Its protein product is CASSLTEARNEQFF.

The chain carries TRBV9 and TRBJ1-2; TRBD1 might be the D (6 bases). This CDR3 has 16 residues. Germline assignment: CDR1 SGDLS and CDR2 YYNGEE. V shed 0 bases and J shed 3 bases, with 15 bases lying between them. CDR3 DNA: TGTGCCAGCAGCGTAGCTCGGGAGGGGGACGACTATGGCTACACCTTC. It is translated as CASSVAREGDDYGYTF.

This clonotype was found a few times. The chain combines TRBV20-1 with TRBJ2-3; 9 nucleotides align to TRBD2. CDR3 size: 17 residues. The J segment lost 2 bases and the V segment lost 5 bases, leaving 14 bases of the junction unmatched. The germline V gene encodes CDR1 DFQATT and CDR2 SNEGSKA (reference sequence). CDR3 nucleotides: TGCAGTGCTCCCAACTGGGAGACTAGCGGCAACACAGATACGCAGTATTTT. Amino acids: CSAPNWETSGNTDTQYF.

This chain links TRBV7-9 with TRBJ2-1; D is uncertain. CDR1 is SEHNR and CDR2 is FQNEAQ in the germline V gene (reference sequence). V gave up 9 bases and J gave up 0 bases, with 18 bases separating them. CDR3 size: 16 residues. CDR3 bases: TGTGCCAGGGGCCTCGGGCTCCTCTGCTCCTACAATGAGCAGTTCTTC. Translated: CARGLGLLCSYNEQFF.

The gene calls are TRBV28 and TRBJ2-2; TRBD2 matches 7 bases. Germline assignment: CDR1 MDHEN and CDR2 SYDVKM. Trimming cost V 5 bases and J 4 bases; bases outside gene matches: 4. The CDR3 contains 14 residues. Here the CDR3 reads CASSPGGITGELFF. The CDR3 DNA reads TGTGCCAGCAGTCCGGGGGGTATCACCGGGGAGCTGTTTTTT.

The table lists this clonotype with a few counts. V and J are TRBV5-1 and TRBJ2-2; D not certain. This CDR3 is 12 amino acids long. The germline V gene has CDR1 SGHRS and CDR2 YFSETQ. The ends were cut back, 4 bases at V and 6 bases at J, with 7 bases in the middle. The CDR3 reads CASSQNPGELFF. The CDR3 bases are TGCGCCAGCAGCCAAAACCCCGGGGAGCTGTTTTTT.

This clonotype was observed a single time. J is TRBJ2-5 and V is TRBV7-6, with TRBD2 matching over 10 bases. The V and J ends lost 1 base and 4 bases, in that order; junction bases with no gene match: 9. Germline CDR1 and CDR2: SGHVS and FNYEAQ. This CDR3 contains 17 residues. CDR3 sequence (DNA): TGTGCCAGCAGCTTAGGGACTAGCGGAGGGGGCGGAGAGACCCAGTACTTC. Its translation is CASSLGTSGGGGETQYF.

The CDR3: CSARDQRRDLSTDTQYF. CDR3 DNA: TGCAGTGCTAGAGATCAGAGGCGGGACCTTAGCACAGATACGCAGTATTTT. This chain connects TRBV20-1 to TRBJ2-3; tentatively, D is TRBD2 (6 bases). In germline, CDR1 is DFQATT, CDR2 SNEGSKA (reference sequence). CDR3 size: 17 residues. V lost 0 bases and J 0 bases, leaving 16 bases between the germline ends.

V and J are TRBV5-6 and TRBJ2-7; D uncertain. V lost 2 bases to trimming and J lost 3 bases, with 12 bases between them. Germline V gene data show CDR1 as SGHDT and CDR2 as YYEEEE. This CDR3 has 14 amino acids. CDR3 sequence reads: CASSFSGNSYEQYF. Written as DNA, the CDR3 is TGTGCCAGCAGCTTCTCCGGAAATAGCTACGAGCAGTACTTC.

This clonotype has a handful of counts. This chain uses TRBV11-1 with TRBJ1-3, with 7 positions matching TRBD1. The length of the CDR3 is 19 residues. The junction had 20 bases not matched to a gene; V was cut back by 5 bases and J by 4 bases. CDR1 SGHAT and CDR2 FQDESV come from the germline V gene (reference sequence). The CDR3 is CASSPTREDRPDGGNTIYF. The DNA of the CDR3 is TGTGCCAGCAGCCCGACGAGGGAGGACAGGCCCGACGGGGGAAACACCATATATTTT.

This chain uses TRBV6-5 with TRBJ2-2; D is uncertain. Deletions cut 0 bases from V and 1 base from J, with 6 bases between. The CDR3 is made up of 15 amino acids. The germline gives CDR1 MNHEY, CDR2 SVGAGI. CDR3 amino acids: CASSYSFGNTGELFF. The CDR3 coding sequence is TGTGCCAGCAGTTACTCTTTCGGGAACACCGGGGAGCTGTTTTTT.

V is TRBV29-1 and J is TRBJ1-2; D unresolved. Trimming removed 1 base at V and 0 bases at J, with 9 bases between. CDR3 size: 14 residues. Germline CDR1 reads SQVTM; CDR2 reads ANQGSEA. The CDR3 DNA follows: TGCAGCGTTGAAGGGCACGCCGCTAACTATGGCTACACCTTC. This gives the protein CSVEGHAANYGYTF.

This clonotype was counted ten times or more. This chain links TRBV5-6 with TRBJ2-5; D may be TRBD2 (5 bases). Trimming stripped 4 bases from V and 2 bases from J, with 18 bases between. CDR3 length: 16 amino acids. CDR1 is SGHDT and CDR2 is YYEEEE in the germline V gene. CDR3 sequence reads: CASSPLYMGSQETQYF. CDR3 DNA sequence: TGTGCCAGCAGCCCGCTATATATGGGGAGTCAAGAGACCCAGTACTTC.

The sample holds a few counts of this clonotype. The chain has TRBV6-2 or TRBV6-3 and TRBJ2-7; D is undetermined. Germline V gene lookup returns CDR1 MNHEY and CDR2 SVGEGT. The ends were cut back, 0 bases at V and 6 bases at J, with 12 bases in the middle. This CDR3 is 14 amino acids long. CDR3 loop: CASSYSGLLGEQYF. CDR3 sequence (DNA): TGTGCCAGCAGTTACTCTGGGCTCCTAGGCGAGCAGTACTTC.

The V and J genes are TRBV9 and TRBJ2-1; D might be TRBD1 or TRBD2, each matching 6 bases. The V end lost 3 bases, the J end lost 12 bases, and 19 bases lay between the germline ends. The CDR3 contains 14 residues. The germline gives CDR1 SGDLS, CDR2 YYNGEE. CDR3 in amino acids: CASSEGVRGLGQFF. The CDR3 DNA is TGTGCCAGCAGCGAGGGGGTTCGGGGGCTGGGGCAGTTCTTC.

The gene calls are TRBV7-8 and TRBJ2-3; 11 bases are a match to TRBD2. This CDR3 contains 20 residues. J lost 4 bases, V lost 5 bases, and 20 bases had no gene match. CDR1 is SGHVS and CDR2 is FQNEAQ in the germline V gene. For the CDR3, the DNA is TGTGCCAGCAGCCCTAGTTGGGTAGCGGGGGGGCCTTTCACCCCAGATACGCAGTATTTT. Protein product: CASSPSWVAGGPFTPDTQYF.

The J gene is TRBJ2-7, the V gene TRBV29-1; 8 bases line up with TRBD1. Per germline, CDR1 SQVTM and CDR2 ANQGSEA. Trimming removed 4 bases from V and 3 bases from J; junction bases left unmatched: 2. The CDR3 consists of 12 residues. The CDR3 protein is CSVAGTGYEQYF. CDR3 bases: TGCAGCGTTGCCGGGACAGGCTACGAGCAGTACTTC.